The next 14 T cell receptor beta chains were all read from a single sample in a study of T cells after yellow fever vaccination. TCRdb re-derived calls from the 5' RACE reads in MiXCR, one entry per CDR3 protein. The data contain around 500,000 distinct CDR3 sequences, less than 25% of them singletons. Source: PBMCs, taken roughly 20 days after the first yellow fever vaccination. The receptors shown here come from a young man who received the YFV17D yellow fever vaccine.

This clonotype was seen more than once but under ten times. The rearrangement uses TRBV6-1 and TRBJ2-7; possible D gene TRBD1, 5 bases. The V and J ends lost 0 bases and 3 bases respectively, with 12 bases between them. Germline V gives CDR1 MNHNS, CDR2 SASEGT. The CDR3 is made up of 15 amino acids. The CDR3 DNA reads TGTGCCAGCAGTGAAGCGCCACAGGCTTACTACGAGCAGTACGTC. Its protein is CASSEAPQAYYEQYV.

This clonotype was seen a handful of times. V is TRBV20-1 and J is TRBJ1-1, with 10 bases lining up with TRBD1. Trimming at V came to 3 bases and at J to 3 bases, leaving 4 bases not matched to a gene. Germline loops: CDR1 DFQATT, CDR2 SNEGSKA (reference sequence). CDR3 length: 14 amino acids. The CDR3 coding sequence is TGCAGTGCTAGGAGAGGGACAGGGGACACTGAAGCTTTCTTT. This sequence encodes CSARRGTGDTEAFF.

The table lists this clonotype with a few counts. CDR3 residues: CSARSVDGTEAFF. The CDR3 region has the DNA TGCAGTGCTAGAAGTGTGGATGGGACTGAAGCTTTCTTT. This rearrangement joins TRBV20-1 to TRBJ1-1; D gene uncertain. Trimming pared 2 bases from V and 5 bases from J, leaving 12 bases between. CDR3 length: 13 amino acids. In germline, CDR1 is DFQATT, CDR2 SNEGSKA (reference sequence).

There are a few counts of this clonotype. The chain joins TRBV12-3 or TRBV12-4 to TRBJ2-5; D possibly uses TRBD1 or TRBD2 (6 bases each). V was clipped by 4 bases and J by 13 bases, with 16 bases between them. This CDR3 is built from 12 residues. The CDR3 loop is CASSSLRGPSYF. The CDR3, as DNA: TGTGCCAGCAGTTCACTCCGGGGGCCCTCGTACTTC.

V and J are TRBV7-2 and TRBJ2-3; D gene unclear. Germline V lookup: CDR1 SGHTA, CDR2 FQGNSA. With 4 bases removed from V and 0 bases from J, the gap between germline ends came to 11 bases. The CDR3 length is 15 residues. The CDR3 region is CASSSRMTSTDTQYF. CDR3 DNA: TGTGCCAGCAGCTCTCGAATGACTAGCACAGATACGCAGTATTTT.

There are many counts of this clonotype. In DNA form, the CDR3 reads TGCAGTGCTTACAGGGTCAACGAGCAGTACTTC. Protein: CSAYRVNEQYF. The chain carries TRBV20-1 and TRBJ2-7; D is possibly TRBD1 (6 bases). The CDR3 runs to 11 residues. The germline V gene has CDR1 DFQATT and CDR2 SNEGSKA (reference sequence). V was shortened by 5 bases and J by 5 bases, with 10 bases between the two germline ends.

The V and J genes are TRBV11-1 and TRBJ2-1, with D perhaps matching TRBD2 (6 bases). The V gene's germline CDR1 is SGHAT and CDR2 FQDESV (reference sequence). Deletions cut 5 bases from V and 6 bases from J, with 26 bases between. This CDR3 region has 18 residues. CDR3 residues: CASSGVVQAGRIPNEQFF. CDR3 coding DNA: TGTGCCAGCAGCGGTGTCGTTCAGGCAGGGAGGATACCCAATGAGCAGTTCTTC.

This clonotype was detected a few times. The chain uses TRBV20-1 and TRBJ2-5, with 10 bases fitting TRBD1. The V segment lost 3 bases and the J segment 5 bases; nucleotides outside the gene matches: 6. This CDR3 region has 14 residues. CDR1 and CDR2 (germline): DFQATT, SNEGSKA (reference sequence). The CDR3, as DNA: TGCAGTGCTAGGGATCCGGGACAGGGGGAGACCCAGTACTTC. It is translated as CSARDPGQGETQYF.

This sequence joins TRBV21-1 and TRBJ2-7. TRBV21-1 is a documented pseudogene. The CDR3 sequence is 14 residues long. The CDR3 is CASSKVEHSYEQYF. Written as DNA, the CDR3 is TGTGCCAGCAGCAAGGTTGAGCACTCCTACGAGCAGTACTTC.

The table lists this clonotype with many counts. The genes are TRBV5-1 and TRBJ2-1, with 13 bases that match TRBD2. Germline CDR1 is SGHRS and CDR2 is YFSETQ. This CDR3 comprises 16 residues. The J segment lost 8 bases and the V segment lost 4 bases, leaving 9 bases of the junction unmatched. CDR3 DNA: TGCGCCAGCAGCCCGGATGGGACTAGCGGGGCCCATGAGCAGTTCTTC. Amino acid sequence: CASSPDGTSGAHEQFF. The full variable domain, in which reference TRBV5-1 and TRBJ2-1 provide the parts outside the CDR3, is KAGVTQTPRYLIKTRGQQVTLSCSPISGHRSVSWYQQTPGQGLQFLFEYFSETQRNKGNFPGRFSGRQFSNSRSEMNVSTLELGDSALYLCASSPDGTSGAHEQFFGPGTRLTVL.

This clonotype was recorded a few times. This sequence joins TRBV12-3 or TRBV12-4 and TRBJ2-1; TRBD2 matches at 8 bases. This CDR3 is 15 amino acids long. V shed 4 bases and J 2 bases; nucleotides not matched to a gene: 4. Written as DNA, the CDR3 is TGTGCCAGCAGTTCCAGAGCGGGGGCCTACAATGAGCAGTTCTTC. This codes for CASSSRAGAYNEQFF.

This sequence joins TRBV5-1 and TRBJ2-1; 8 nucleotides match TRBD1. V shed 0 bases, J shed 10 bases, and the junction held 6 bases outside the gene matches. CDR1 is SGHRS and CDR2 is YFSETQ in the germline V gene. CDR3 length: 14 residues. The CDR3 protein is CASSLDRGSWEQFF. In DNA form, the CDR3 reads TGCGCCAGCAGCTTGGACAGGGGGTCATGGGAGCAGTTCTTC.

A few counts support this clonotype. The DNA for the CDR3 is TGCGCCAGCACCCACAGCCGGGGCTACGAGCAGTACTTC. This encodes CASTHSRGYEQYF. The gene calls are TRBV5-1 and TRBJ2-7, with D possibly being TRBD2 (5 bases). The ends were cut back, 6 bases at V and 3 bases at J, with 13 bases in the middle. From germline, CDR1 is SGHRS and CDR2 YFSETQ. The CDR3 totals 13 residues.

This chain uses TRBV7-2 with TRBJ1-5; D is unresolved. Trimming shortened V by 4 bases and J by 0 bases, and 7 bases separated the two germline ends. The germline V gene encodes CDR1 SGHTA and CDR2 FQGNSA. The CDR3 has 14 amino acids. CDR3: CASSSSSSNQPQHF. CDR3 sequence (DNA): TGTGCCAGCAGCTCCAGTAGTAGCAATCAGCCCCAGCATTTT. Full variable domain (outside the CDR3, taken from reference TRBV7-2 and TRBJ1-5): GAGVSQSPSNKVTEKGKDVELRCDPISGHTALYWYRQSLGQGLEFLIYFQGNSAPDKSGLPSDRFSAERTGGSVSTLTIQRTQQEDSAVYLCASSSSSSNQPQHFGDGTRLSIL.